This T cell receptor beta chain was recovered during a study of siplizumab effects on memory and regulatory T cells. To note about this clone: The same CDR3 arises from other DNA sequences in this sample as well.

Profiling relied on immunoSEQ multiplex PCR, and the TCRdb table lists in-frame clones only, not all of them. The data contain over 65,000 clones, around 93% of them singletons. Germline V gene data show CDR1 as MGHRA and CDR2 as YSYEKL. The CDR3 runs 13 residues. V was shortened by 3 bases and J by 2 bases, with 8 bases between the two germline ends. The chain joins TRBV4-1 to TRBJ2-7; D is possibly TRBD2 (6 bases). Sequencing was carried out using CD8+ T cells sorted from blood. The source of this sequence is a human donor in good health. The DNA for the CDR3 is TGCGCCAGCAGCCAGGGACTTCCCTACGAGCAGTACTTC. As protein: CASSQGLPYEQYF.